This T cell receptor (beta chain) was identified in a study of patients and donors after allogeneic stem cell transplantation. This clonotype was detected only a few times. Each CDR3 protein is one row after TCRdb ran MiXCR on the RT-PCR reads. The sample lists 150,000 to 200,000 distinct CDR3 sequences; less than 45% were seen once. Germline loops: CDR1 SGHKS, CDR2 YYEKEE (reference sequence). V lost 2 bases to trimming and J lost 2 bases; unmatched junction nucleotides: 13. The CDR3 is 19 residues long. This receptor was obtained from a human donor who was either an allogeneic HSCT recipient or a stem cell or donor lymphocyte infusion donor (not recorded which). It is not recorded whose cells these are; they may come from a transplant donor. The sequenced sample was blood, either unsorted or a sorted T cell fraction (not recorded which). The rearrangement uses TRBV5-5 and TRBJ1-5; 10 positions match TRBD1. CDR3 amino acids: CASSLGPLGTGDGNQPQHF. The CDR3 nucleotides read TGTGCCAGCAGCTTAGGCCCCCTCGGGACAGGGGACGGCAATCAGCCCCAGCATTTT.